The sequence of this T cell receptor (beta chain) was determined in a study of blood T cells in healthy people across ages. Study results and caveats: TCR beta diversity, measured per million T cells, fell in a roughly linear way with age. No one knew whether donors had CMV, which possibly confounded expanded clonotype changes.

The CDR3 runs to 15 residues. Germline loops: CDR1 SGHAT, CDR2 FQNNGV. V gave up 1 base and J gave up 7 bases; unmatched junction bases: 4. A word on this clonotype: Its antigen is undetermined.

Alongside a J-beta primer mix, a sample-barcoded 5' primer served in a second PCR lasting roughly 7 to 11 cycles. TCRdb reprocessed the 5' RACE reads via MiXCR and lists one record per CDR3 protein. Among more than 650,000 distinct CDR3 sequences listed, about 20% were seen once. Source material: blood. This clonotype originated in a man aged 65 to 79 in good health. The chain has TRBV11-2 and TRBJ2-1; 10 positions match TRBD2. CDR3 amino acids: CASSLGSGGFNEQFF. The CDR3, as DNA: TGTGCCAGCAGCTTAGGTAGCGGGGGGTTTAATGAGCAGTTCTTC.